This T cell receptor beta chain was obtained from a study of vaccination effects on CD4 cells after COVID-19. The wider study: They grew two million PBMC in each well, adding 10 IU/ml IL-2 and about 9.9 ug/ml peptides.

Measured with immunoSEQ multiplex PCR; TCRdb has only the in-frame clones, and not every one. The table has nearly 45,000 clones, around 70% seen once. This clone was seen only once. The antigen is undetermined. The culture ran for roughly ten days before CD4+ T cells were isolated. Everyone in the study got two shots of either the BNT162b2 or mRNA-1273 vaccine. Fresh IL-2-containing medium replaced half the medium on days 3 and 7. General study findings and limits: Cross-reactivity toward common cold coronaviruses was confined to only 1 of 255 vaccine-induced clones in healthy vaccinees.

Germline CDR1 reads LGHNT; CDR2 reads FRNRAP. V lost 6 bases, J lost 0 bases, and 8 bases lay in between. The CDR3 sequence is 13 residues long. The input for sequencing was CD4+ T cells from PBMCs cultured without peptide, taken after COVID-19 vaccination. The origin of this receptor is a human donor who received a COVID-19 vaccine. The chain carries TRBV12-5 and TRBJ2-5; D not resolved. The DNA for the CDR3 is TGTGCTAGTGGGAACAGTAACCAAGAGACCCAGTACTTC. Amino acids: CASGNSNQETQYF.